The 6 T cell receptor beta chains below come from one sample, sequenced in a study of T cells in Graves' hyperthyroidism and ophthalmopathy. Amplification of TCR beta CDR3 regions used RNA as the template. A set of HTBI primers served as the primers for a first-round RT-PCR of the TCR CDR3. TCRdb reanalysed the multiplex PCR reads using MiXCR and keeps one entry per CDR3 protein. Of some 270,000 distinct CDR3 sequences detected, around 25% appear once; the ten largest clones hold approximately 32%. The sequencing sample was made of blood. These receptors originate from a woman aged 40 to 50 with Graves' ophthalmopathy.

The chain combines TRBV27 with TRBJ1-4; TRBD1 agrees at 7 bases. Germline trimming cut 6 bases from V and 1 base from J; bases unmatched to any gene: 11. CDR1 and CDR2 (germline): MNHEY, SMNVEV (reference sequence). This CDR3 has 17 amino acids. The CDR3 DNA follows: TGTGCCAGCAGCCCGAGGGGAGGGGGCAGAACTAATGAAAAACTGTTTTTT. Translated, it gives CASSPRGGGRTNEKLFF.

This clonotype appeared many times. The gene calls are TRBV6-6 and TRBJ2-7, with D hard to call. The CDR3 runs 12 residues. V dropped 5 bases and J dropped 4 bases, with 9 bases sitting between them. Per germline, CDR1 MNHNY and CDR2 SVGAGI (reference sequence). Written as DNA, the CDR3 is TGTGCCAGCAGTCGCGACGGGTACGAGCAGTACTTC. Amino acids: CASSRDGYEQYF.

The chain couples TRBV27 to TRBJ1-1; D is perhaps TRBD1 (6 bases). Germline-derived CDR1 and CDR2 are MNHEY and SMNVEV (reference sequence). V was trimmed by 2 bases and J by 5 bases, leaving 15 bases between them. The CDR3 is 15 residues long. CDR3 protein: CASSLMSGVATEAFF. The DNA for the CDR3 is TGTGCCAGCAGTTTAATGTCAGGGGTGGCTACTGAAGCTTTCTTT.

This clonotype has at least ten counts. The chain couples TRBV5-1 to TRBJ2-7; D may be TRBD1 (6 bases). The CDR3 totals 17 residues. V was trimmed by 0 bases and J by 2 bases, leaving 18 bases between them. CDR1 is SGHRS, CDR2 YFSETQ, per germline. The CDR3 here is CASSLAWGRLITYEQYF. The CDR3 coding sequence is TGCGCCAGCAGCTTGGCCTGGGGGCGGTTGATCACCTACGAGCAGTACTTC.

This clonotype was detected many times. The gene calls are TRBV20-1 and TRBJ2-2; no definite D call. Deletions cut 7 bases from V and 2 bases from J, with 11 bases between. Germline-derived CDR1 and CDR2 are DFQATT and SNEGSKA (reference sequence). The CDR3 runs 13 residues. This CDR3 reads CSVSIENTGELFF. For the CDR3, the DNA is TGCAGTGTTTCGATCGAAAACACCGGGGAGCTGTTTTTT.

This clonotype occurred once. The genes are TRBV6-2 or TRBV6-3 and TRBJ2-7, with 8 positions matching TRBD2. The CDR3 is 15 amino acids. Losses at the gene ends were 6 bases for V and 0 bases for J; bases not matched to a gene: 7. CDR1 is MNHEY and CDR2 is SVGEGT in the germline V gene. CDR3 nucleotides: TGTGCCAGCAGCTCCAGCGGGGGAAACTCCTACGAGCAGTACTTC. Amino acids: CASSSSGGNSYEQYF.